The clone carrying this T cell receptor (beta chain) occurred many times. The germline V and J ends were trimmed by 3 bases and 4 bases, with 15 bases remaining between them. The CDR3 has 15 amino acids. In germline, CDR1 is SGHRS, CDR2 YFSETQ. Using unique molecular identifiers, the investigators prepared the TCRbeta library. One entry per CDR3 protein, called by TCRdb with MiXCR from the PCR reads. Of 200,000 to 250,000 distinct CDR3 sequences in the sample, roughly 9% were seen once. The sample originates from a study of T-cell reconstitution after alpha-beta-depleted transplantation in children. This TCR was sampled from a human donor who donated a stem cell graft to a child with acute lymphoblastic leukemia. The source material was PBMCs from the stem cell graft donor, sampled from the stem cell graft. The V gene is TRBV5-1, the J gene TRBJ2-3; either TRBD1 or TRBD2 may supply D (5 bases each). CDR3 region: CASSWGPSGSDTQYF. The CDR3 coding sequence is TGCGCCAGCAGCTGGGGACCTAGTGGTTCAGATACGCAGTATTTT. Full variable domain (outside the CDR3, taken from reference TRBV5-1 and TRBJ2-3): KAGVTQTPRYLIKTRGQQVTLSCSPISGHRSVSWYQQTPGQGLQFLFEYFSETQRNKGNFPGRFSGRQFSNSRSEMNVSTLELGDSALYLCASSWGPSGSDTQYFGPGTRLTVL.